Presented here are 2 T cell receptor beta chains from one specimen sequenced in a study of blood T cell repertoires in COVID-19. Using immunoSEQ multiplex PCR, the repertoire was profiled, and TCRdb retains in-frame clones only, with some absent. This repertoire shows approximately 240,000 clones, 82% found once; its top ten account for roughly 4.6%. Material: peripheral blood. These receptors were obtained from a woman over 75 with active or convalescent COVID-19.

This clone was found once. The chain links TRBV27 to TRBJ2-7; D possibly corresponds to TRBD1 (5 bases). The germline gives CDR1 MNHEY, CDR2 SMNVEV (reference sequence). Trimming removed 2 bases at V and 0 bases at J, with 11 bases between. The CDR3 covers 15 residues. CDR3 sequence: CASSLGALGSYEQYF. In DNA, the CDR3 is TGTGCCAGCAGTTTAGGGGCGTTGGGCTCCTACGAGCAGTACTTC.

V is TRBV5-1 and J is TRBJ1-1; D perhaps matches TRBD1 (6 bases). Trimming removed 0 bases at V and 12 bases at J, with 18 bases between. Germline CDR1 and CDR2: SGHRS and YFSETQ. CDR3 length: 14 amino acids. DNA of the CDR3: TGCGCCAGCAGCTTGGAGATGACAGGTAGTAAAACTTTCTTT. Amino acids: CASSLEMTGSKTFF.